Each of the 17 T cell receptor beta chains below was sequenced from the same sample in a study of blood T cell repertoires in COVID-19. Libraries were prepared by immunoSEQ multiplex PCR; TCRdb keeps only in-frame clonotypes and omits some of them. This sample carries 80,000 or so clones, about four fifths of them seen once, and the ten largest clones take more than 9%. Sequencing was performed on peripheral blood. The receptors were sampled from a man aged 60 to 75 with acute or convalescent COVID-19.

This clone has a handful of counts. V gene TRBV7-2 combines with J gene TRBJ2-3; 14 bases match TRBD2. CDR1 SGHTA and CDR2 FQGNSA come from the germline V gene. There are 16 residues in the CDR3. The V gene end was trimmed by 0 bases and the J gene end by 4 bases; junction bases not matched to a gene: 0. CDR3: CASSLAGLAGADTQYF. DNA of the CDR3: TGTGCCAGCAGCTTAGCGGGACTAGCGGGAGCAGATACGCAGTATTTT.

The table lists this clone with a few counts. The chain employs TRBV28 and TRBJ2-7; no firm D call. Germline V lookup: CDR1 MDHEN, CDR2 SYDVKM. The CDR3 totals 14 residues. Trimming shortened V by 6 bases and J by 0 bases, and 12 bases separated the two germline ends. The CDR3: CASRRGSLSYEQYF. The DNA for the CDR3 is TGTGCCAGCAGACGAGGTAGTCTCTCCTACGAGCAGTACTTC.

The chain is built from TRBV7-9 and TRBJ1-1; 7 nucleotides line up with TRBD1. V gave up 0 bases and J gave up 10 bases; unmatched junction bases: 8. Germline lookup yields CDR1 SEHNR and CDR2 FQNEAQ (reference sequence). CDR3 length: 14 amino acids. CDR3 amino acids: CASSLAAGGKRAFF. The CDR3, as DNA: TGTGCCAGCAGCTTAGCGGCAGGGGGGAAGCGAGCTTTCTTT.

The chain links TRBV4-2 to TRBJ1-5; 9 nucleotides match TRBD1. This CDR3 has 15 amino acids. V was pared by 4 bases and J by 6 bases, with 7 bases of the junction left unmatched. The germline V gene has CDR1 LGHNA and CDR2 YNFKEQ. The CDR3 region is CASSPGEQGAQPQHF. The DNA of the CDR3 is TGTGCCAGCAGCCCAGGGGAACAGGGGGCTCAGCCCCAGCATTTT.

The chain's CDR3 is CASSLGAGGPMETQYF. In DNA, the CDR3 is TGTGCCAGCAGCTTAGGAGCGGGAGGGCCAATGGAGACCCAGTACTTC. The chain couples TRBV7-6 to TRBJ2-5; 10 positions agree with TRBD2. The J segment lost 5 bases and the V segment lost 1 base, leaving 7 bases of the junction unmatched. Germline V CDR1 and CDR2: SGHVS, FNYEAQ. The CDR3 totals 16 residues.

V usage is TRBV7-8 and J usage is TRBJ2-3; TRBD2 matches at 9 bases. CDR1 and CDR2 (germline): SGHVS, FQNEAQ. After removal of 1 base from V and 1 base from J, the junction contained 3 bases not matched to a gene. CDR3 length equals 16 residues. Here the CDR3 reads CASSLGERGGTDTQYF. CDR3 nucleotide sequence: TGTGCCAGCAGCTTAGGGGAGCGGGGGGGCACAGATACGCAGTATTTT.

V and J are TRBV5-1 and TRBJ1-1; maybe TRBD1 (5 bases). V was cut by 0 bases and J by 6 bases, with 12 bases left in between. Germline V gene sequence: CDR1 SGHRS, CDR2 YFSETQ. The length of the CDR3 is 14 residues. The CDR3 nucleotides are TGCGCCAGCAGCTTGGACCAGGGAACGGCTGAAGCTTTCTTT. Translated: CASSLDQGTAEAFF. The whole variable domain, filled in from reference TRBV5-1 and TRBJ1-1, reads KAGVTQTPRYLIKTRGQQVTLSCSPISGHRSVSWYQQTPGQGLQFLFEYFSETQRNKGNFPGRFSGRQFSNSRSEMNVSTLELGDSALYLCASSLDQGTAEAFFGQGTRLTVV.

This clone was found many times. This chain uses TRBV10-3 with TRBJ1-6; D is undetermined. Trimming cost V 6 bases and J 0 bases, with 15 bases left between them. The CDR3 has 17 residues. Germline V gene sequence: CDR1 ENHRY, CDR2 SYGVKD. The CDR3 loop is CAIRGREGSSYNSPLHF. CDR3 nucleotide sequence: TGTGCCATCAGGGGAAGGGAGGGTTCCTCCTATAATTCACCCCTCCACTTT.

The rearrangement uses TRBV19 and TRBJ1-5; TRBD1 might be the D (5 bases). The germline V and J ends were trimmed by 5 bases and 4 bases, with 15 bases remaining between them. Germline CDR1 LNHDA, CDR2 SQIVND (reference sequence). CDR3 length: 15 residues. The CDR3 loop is CASSSTAAGNQPQHF. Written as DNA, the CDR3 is TGTGCCAGTAGTTCGACAGCGGCGGGGAATCAGCCCCAGCATTTT. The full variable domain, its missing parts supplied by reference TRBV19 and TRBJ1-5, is DGGITQSPKYLFRKEGQNVTLSCEQNLNHDAMYWYRQDPGQGLRLIYYSQIVNDFQKGDIAEGYSVSREKKESFPLTVTSAQKNPTAFYLCASSSTAAGNQPQHFGDGTRLSIL.

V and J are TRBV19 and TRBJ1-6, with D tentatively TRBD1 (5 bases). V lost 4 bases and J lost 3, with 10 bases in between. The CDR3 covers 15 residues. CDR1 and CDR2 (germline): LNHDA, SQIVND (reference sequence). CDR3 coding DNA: TGTGCCAGTAGTACCCCGGGACTCTATAATTCACCCCTCCACTTT. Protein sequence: CASSTPGLYNSPLHF.

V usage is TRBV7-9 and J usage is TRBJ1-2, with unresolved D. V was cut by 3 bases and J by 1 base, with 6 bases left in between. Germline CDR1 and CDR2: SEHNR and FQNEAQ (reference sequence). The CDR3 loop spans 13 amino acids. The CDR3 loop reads CASSFGGNYGYTF. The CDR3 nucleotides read TGTGCCAGCAGCTTCGGCGGTAACTATGGCTACACCTTC.

CDR3 sequence: CATSAGRQNTEAFF. CDR3 bases: TGTGCCACCAGCGCGGGACGGCAGAACACTGAAGCTTTCTTT. The chain uses TRBV15 and TRBJ1-1; D is possibly TRBD1 (5 bases). There are 14 residues in the CDR3. Germline assignment: CDR1 LNHNV and CDR2 YYDKDF (reference sequence). The V end lost 5 bases, the J end lost 1 base, and 11 bases lay between the germline ends.

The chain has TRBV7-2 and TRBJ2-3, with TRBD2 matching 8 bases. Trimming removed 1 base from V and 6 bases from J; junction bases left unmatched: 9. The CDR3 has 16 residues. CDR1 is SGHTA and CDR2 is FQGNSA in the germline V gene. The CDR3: CASSLGIGAGEDTQYF. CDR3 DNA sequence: TGTGCCAGCAGCTTAGGAATCGGAGCGGGGGAGGATACGCAGTATTTT.

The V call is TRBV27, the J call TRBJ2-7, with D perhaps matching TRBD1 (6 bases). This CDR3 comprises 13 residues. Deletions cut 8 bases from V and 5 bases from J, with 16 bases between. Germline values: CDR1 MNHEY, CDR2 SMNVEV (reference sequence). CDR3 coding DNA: TGTGCCAGCGGTGTGGGGGCTCGGGACGAGCAGTACTTC. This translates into CASGVGARDEQYF.

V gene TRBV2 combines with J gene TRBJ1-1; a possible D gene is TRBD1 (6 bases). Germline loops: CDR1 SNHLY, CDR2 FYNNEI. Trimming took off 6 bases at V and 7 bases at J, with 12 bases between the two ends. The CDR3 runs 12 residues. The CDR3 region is CASRGDKSEAFF. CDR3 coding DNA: TGTGCCAGCAGGGGGGACAAAAGTGAAGCTTTCTTT.

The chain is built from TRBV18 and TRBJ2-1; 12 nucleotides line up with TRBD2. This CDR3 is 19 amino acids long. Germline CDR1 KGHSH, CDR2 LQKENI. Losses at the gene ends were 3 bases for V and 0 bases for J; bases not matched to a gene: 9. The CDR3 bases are TGTGCCAGCTCACCTGGACTAGCGGGATACCTGAGCTCCTACAATGAGCAGTTCTTC. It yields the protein CASSPGLAGYLSSYNEQFF.

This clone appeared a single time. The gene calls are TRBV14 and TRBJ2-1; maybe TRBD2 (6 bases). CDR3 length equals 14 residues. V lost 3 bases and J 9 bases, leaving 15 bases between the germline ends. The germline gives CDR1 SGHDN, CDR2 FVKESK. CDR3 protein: CASSQVSGPSEQFF. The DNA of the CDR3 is TGTGCCAGCAGCCAGGTCAGCGGGCCCAGTGAGCAGTTCTTC.